The sample holds a few counts of the clone carrying this T cell receptor beta chain. Its antigen is undetermined. The record originates from a study of post-analysis software for immune sequencing data. Study-wide results and limits: Five TRBV segments occurring more often in patients than controls included TRBV5-6, TRBV5-1 and TRBV20-1. The F measure placed samples prepared in the same batch into strongly shared clusters.

The authors incorporated unique molecular identifiers into the TCR beta cDNA libraries. TCRdb reprocessed the PCR reads via MiXCR and lists one record per CDR3 protein. This sample has hundreds of thousands of distinct CDR3 sequences, with roughly 50% found just once. CDR1 and CDR2 (germline): DFQATT, SNEGSKA (reference sequence). The CDR3 extends over 16 amino acids. The V and J ends lost 5 bases and 2 bases, in that order; junction bases with no gene match: 13. The sample taken for sequencing was blood. The chain employs TRBV20-1 and TRBJ2-3; 7 nucleotides match TRBD2. This TCR was recovered from a girl aged 5-17 years with multiple sclerosis. The CDR3 here is CSAPPQLAATTDTQYF. CDR3 bases: TGCAGTGCTCCCCCCCAGCTAGCGGCTACCACAGATACGCAGTATTTT.